One and the same sample provided the 19 T cell receptor beta chains below, sequenced in a study of breast tumors, draining lymph nodes, adjacent tissues. TCRdb reanalysed the multiplex PCR reads using MiXCR and keeps one entry per CDR3 protein. The table records some 200,000 distinct CDR3 sequences, approximately 33% of them present only once. The lymph nodes were axillary draining lymph nodes from breast cancer patients. Source material: axillary lymph node tissue. The source is a female donor with breast cancer. Some clones in this sample may be carry-over from other donors' samples.

This clonotype was found a few times. This may come from a read error, since a much larger clone is one base off. The chain has TRBV7-3 and TRBJ2-5; 11 positions match TRBD2. The germline gives CDR1 SGHTA, CDR2 FQGTGA. This CDR3 has 15 amino acids. The CDR3 DNA reads TGTGCCAGCAGCTTAGCCGGGACTAGCGGCGAGACCCAGCACTTC. Translating it yields CASSLAGTSGETQHF.

For this clonotype: A much larger clone lies a single base off, so this may be a read error. The rearrangement uses TRBV6-2 or TRBV6-3 and TRBJ2-3; D is tentatively TRBD1 or TRBD2 (5 bases each). Per the germline V gene, CDR1 is MNHEY and CDR2 is SVGEGT. V was cut by 6 bases and J by 2 bases, with 12 bases left in between. The length of the CDR3 is 14 residues. The CDR3 region is CASRPGRNTDTQYF. CDR3 bases: TGTGCCAGCAGGCCGGGACGAAACACAGATACGCAGTATTTT.

This clonotype was observed a handful of times. The genes are TRBV3-1 and TRBJ2-5; the D is unclear. This CDR3 spans 16 amino acids. Germline-derived CDR1 and CDR2 are LGHDT and YNNKEL (reference sequence). Trimming left V 3 bases short and J 2 bases short, with 16 bases between. This chain's CDR3 is CASSQLSSTIQETQYF. The DNA of the CDR3 is TGTGCCAGCAGCCAGTTAAGCTCAACCATTCAAGAGACCCAGTACTTC.

This clonotype was seen once. The conserved phenylalanine or tryptophan normally closing the CDR3 is absent here, so this likely arose from a read error. J is TRBJ1-1 and V is TRBV19, with D unclear. V gave up 1 base and J gave up 0 bases, with 15 bases separating them. This CDR3 spans 17 amino acids. Germline CDR1 reads LNHDA; CDR2 reads SQIVND (reference sequence). CDR3: CASSIVDDGRLNTEAFL. CDR3 DNA: TGTGCCAGTAGTATAGTTGACGATGGACGTCTGAACACTGAAGCTTTCTTG.

With respect to this clonotype: The junction does not match germline at one end; this may be a read error. The chain joins TRBV6-5 to TRBJ2-7, with TRBD2 matching 10 bases. This CDR3 contains 16 residues. The germline CDR1 and CDR2 sequences are MNHEY and SVGAGI. As DNA, the CDR3 is TGTGCCAGCAGTCACTCTTGGAATAGCGGGAGGAACGAGCAGTACTTC. Protein: CASSHSWNSGRNEQYF.

The chain uses TRBV10-3 and TRBJ2-3; maybe TRBD2 (6 bases). Between the trimmed V and J ends, which lost 7 bases and 0 bases, there was a span of 17 bases. This CDR3 is 16 amino acids long. Per germline, CDR1 ENHRY and CDR2 SYGVKD. The CDR3 region is CAIKGRENTSTDTQYF. The CDR3 coding sequence is TGTGCCATCAAAGGACGGGAGAACACTAGCACAGATACGCAGTATTTT.

This clonotype was detected many times. The chain links TRBV5-1 to TRBJ2-3; a weak D match, TRBD2 (5 bases). Trimming took off 7 bases at V and 0 bases at J, with 15 bases between the two ends. This CDR3 is built from 15 residues. The germline V gene has CDR1 SGHRS and CDR2 YFSETQ. CDR3 residues: CASPRASTSTDTQYF. The CDR3 DNA follows: TGCGCCAGCCCGAGGGCTTCAACTAGCACAGATACGCAGTATTTT.

This clonotype has more than one count but fewer than ten. The chain couples TRBV2 to TRBJ1-1; D perhaps matches TRBD1 (5 bases). Germline loops: CDR1 SNHLY, CDR2 FYNNEI. CDR3 length equals 14 residues. V gave up 7 bases and J gave up 0 bases, with 12 bases separating them. CDR3: CASNLWGVNTEAFF. CDR3 DNA sequence: TGTGCCAGCAACCTATGGGGGGTGAACACTGAAGCTTTCTTT.

This clonotype was recorded many times. The chain recombines TRBV29-1 with TRBJ2-2, with 8 bases fitting TRBD2. This CDR3 spans 16 amino acids. V shed 0 bases, J shed 5 bases, and the junction held 8 bases outside the gene matches. Germline V gene data show CDR1 as SQVTM and CDR2 as ANQGSEA. The CDR3 DNA sequence: TGCAGCGTTGAAGAGGCGGGGGGAAGGCGGACCGGGGAGCTGTTTTTT. Translated, it gives CSVEEAGGRRTGELFF.

The chain employs TRBV30 and TRBJ1-5; possible D gene TRBD1, 5 bases. Trimming removed 2 bases at V and 2 bases at J, with 10 bases between. Per the germline V gene, CDR1 is GTSNPN and CDR2 is SVGIG (reference sequence). CDR3 size: 14 residues. The CDR3, as DNA: TGTGCCTGGAGTAGGTCGGGGGGCAATCAGCCCCAGCATTTT. Protein: CAWSRSGGNQPQHF.

Notes on this clonotype: At one boundary the junction diverges from the germline segment, which might be a read error. V and J are TRBV13 and TRBJ2-7, with 7 positions matching TRBD1. CDR1 and CDR2 (germline): PRHDT, FYEKMQ (reference sequence). The CDR3 covers 14 residues. CDR3 sequence (DNA): TGTGCCAGCAGCCTTCCAGGGGGAACCTACGAGCAATACTTC. Its protein is CASSLPGGTYEQYF.

This chain links TRBV5-1 with TRBJ1-1; maybe TRBD1 (6 bases). This CDR3 is 12 amino acids long. Germline CDR1 is SGHRS and CDR2 is YFSETQ. The germline V and J ends were trimmed by 2 bases and 5 bases, with 7 bases remaining between them. The CDR3 protein is CASSFRGTEAFF. In DNA, the CDR3 is TGCGCCAGCAGCTTCAGGGGTACTGAAGCTTTCTTT.

This clonotype came up many times. The chain combines TRBV9 with TRBJ2-1; 9 nucleotides match TRBD2. V lost 1 base and J lost 9; bases outside the gene matches: 5. The CDR3 runs 14 residues. Germline CDR1 is SGDLS and CDR2 is YYNGEE. CDR3 DNA sequence: TGTGCCAGCAGCGTAAGCGGGAGGAAGGGTGAGCAGTTCTTC. Translation: CASSVSGRKGEQFF.

The V call is TRBV9, the J call TRBJ1-1; D is unresolved. Germline CDR1 SGDLS, CDR2 YYNGEE. Trimming cost V 0 bases and J 0 bases, with 6 bases left between them. The CDR3 is made up of 14 amino acids. The CDR3 sequence: CASSVAQMNTEAFF. For the CDR3, the DNA is TGTGCCAGCAGCGTAGCCCAAATGAACACTGAAGCTTTCTTT.

This clonotype was observed a few times. This sequence joins TRBV28 and TRBJ1-5, with 10 bases lining up with TRBD1. With 6 bases clipped from V and 1 base from J, the junction kept 9 bases outside the gene matches. CDR1 and CDR2 (germline): MDHEN, SYDVKM. The CDR3 extends over 17 amino acids. The CDR3 protein is CASRRGQGFYSNQPQHF. In DNA, the CDR3 is TGTGCCAGCAGGCGGGGACAGGGGTTTTACAGCAATCAGCCCCAGCATTTT.

In its sample, this clonotype was seen many times. This rearrangement joins TRBV13 to TRBJ2-7, with 11 nucleotides matching TRBD2. The CDR3 spans 16 residues. Per germline, CDR1 PRHDT and CDR2 FYEKMQ (reference sequence). The junction had 6 bases not matched to a gene; V was cut back by 5 bases and J by 0 bases. The CDR3 here is CASSHSGRGRSYEQYF. CDR3 coding DNA: TGTGCCAGCAGCCATAGCGGGAGGGGACGCTCCTACGAGCAGTACTTC.

This clonotype was seen a few times. This sequence joins TRBV28 and TRBJ1-2; 8 bases are shared with TRBD1. V lost 5 bases, J lost 4 bases, and 3 bases stayed unmatched. Germline V CDR1 and CDR2: MDHEN, SYDVKM. CDR3 length equals 13 residues. The CDR3 reads CASSVDRGYGYTF. For the CDR3, the DNA is TGTGCCAGCAGTGTTGACAGGGGCTATGGCTACACCTTC.

This clonotype was observed at least ten times. Compared with germline, one end of the junction differs, possibly owing to a read error. The J gene is TRBJ2-5, the V gene TRBV9, with D perhaps TRBD1 or TRBD2 (7 bases each). The length of the CDR3 is 14 residues. Germline CDR1 SGDLS, CDR2 YYNGEE. The CDR3 DNA reads TGTGCCAGCAGCGAAGCCCAGGGGGGGGAGACCCAGTCCTTC. Translation gives CASSEAQGGETQSF.

The rearrangement joins TRBV6-2 or TRBV6-3 to TRBJ1-5; D unclear. V was cut by 5 bases and J by 3 bases, with 17 bases left in between. The CDR3 runs 16 residues. The germline CDR1 and CDR2 sequences are MNHEY and SVGEGT. DNA of the CDR3: TGTGCCAGCAGTCCCCCTCCACTCCGGGCCAATCAGCCCCAGCATTTT. It is translated as CASSPPPLRANQPQHF.